Listed below are T cell receptor beta chains from one sample, sequenced in a study of control samples from healthy donors and cancer patients. Measured with immunoSEQ multiplex PCR; TCRdb has only the in-frame clones, and not every one. This sample carries 46,000 or so clones, roughly nine tenths of them seen once, and the ten largest clones take around 0.8%. The sequenced material came from PBMCs. These receptors all come from a man between 25 and 39 years old with colorectal cancer. CDR3s include the opening cysteine and the closing phenylalanine or tryptophan. D genes are given only for firm matches. Size is omitted from some rows. Given values are once, few, many or a class for expanded clones.

v_call	clone_size	j_call	d_call	cdr3_nt	cdr3_aa
TRBV7-2	NA	TRBJ2-2	NA	TGTGCCAGCACCCCACGTGGGGAGCTGTTTTTT	CASTPRGELFF
TRBV24-1	NA	TRBJ2-2	NA	TGTGCCACCAGTGTGCAGGGACGGGCTGGGGAGCTGTTTTTT	CATSVQGRAGELFF
TRBV25-1	NA	TRBJ1-1	NA	TGTGCCAGCAGGTCAGGCGTGAACACTGAAGCTTTCTTT	CASRSGVNTEAFF
TRBV9	NA	TRBJ1-1	TRBD1	TGTGCCAGCAGCGTGAATGGGGGGGACAGGGACCCGGTTGCTGAAGCTTTCTTT	CASSVNGGDRDPVAEAFF
TRBV5-1	NA	TRBJ1-2	NA	TGCGCCAGCAGCCCCCAGATTGGGGAGGGCTATGGCTACACCTTC	CASSPQIGEGYGYTF
TRBV29-1	NA	TRBJ1-2	NA	TGCAGCGTTGAACAGAGCTATGGCTACACCTTC	CSVEQSYGYTF
TRBV5-4	NA	TRBJ1-2	NA	TGTGCCAGCAGCTTGGGGGAGCGACTCTATGGCTACACCTTC	CASSLGERLYGYTF
TRBV19	NA	TRBJ1-5	NA	TGTGCCAGTAGTATAGGAGGGAATAAAGGCAATCAGCCCCAGCATTTT	CASSIGGNKGNQPQHF
TRBV4-3	NA	TRBJ1-5	NA	TGCGCCAGCAGCCAAGATCCGCCGGGGGGTAGCAATCAGCCCCAGCATTTT	CASSQDPPGGSNQPQHF
TRBV4-3	NA	TRBJ2-1	TRBD1	TGCGCCAGCAGCCAACACGACAGGGGTTTTACGAATGAGCAGTTCTTC	CASSQHDRGFTNEQFF
TRBV6-5	once	TRBJ2-6	NA	TGTGCCAGCACCCTGACCCTTGCTGGGGCCAACGTCCTGACTTTC	CASTLTLAGANVLTF
TRBV7-9	NA	TRBJ1-1	NA	TGTGCCAGCAGCCCCTCCTGGGGCATGGGCACTGAAGCTTTCTTT	CASSPSWGMGTEAFF
TRBV10-3	NA	TRBJ1-2	NA	TGTGCCACCCTCGGGTCGGAAGGCTACACCTTC	CATLGSEGYTF
TRBV5-1	few	TRBJ2-2	NA	TGCGCCAGCAGCTTGGTGTCCGGGGAGCTGTTTTTT	CASSLVSGELFF
TRBV7-2	NA	TRBJ1-1	NA	TGTGCCAGCAGCTTAGATTTTAACACTGAAGCTTTCTTT	CASSLDFNTEAFF
TRBV14	NA	TRBJ2-1	NA	TGTGCCAGCAGCCAACTAAACTTGGGCCCGAATGAGCAGTTCTTC	CASSQLNLGPNEQFF
TRBV28	NA	TRBJ1-3	TRBD1	TGTGCCAGCAGGTCGGACAGGGGTGGCATCGCCTCTGGAAACACCATATATTTT	CASRSDRGGIASGNTIYF
TRBV6-2/TRBV6-3	NA	TRBJ2-2	NA	TGTGCCAGCAGTAAAAGGACCCTGGCGAACACCGGGGAGCTGTTTTTT	CASSKRTLANTGELFF
TRBV5-4	NA	TRBJ1-2	NA	TGTGCCAGCAGCCCGGACAGCTATGGCTACACCTTC	CASSPDSYGYTF
TRBV19	NA	TRBJ1-2	NA	TGTGCCAGTAGTTCCGGGGGCTATGGCTACACCTTC	CASSSGGYGYTF
TRBV4-3	NA	TRBJ2-1	NA	TGCGCCAGCAGCCAGACCATCGTCCGGGGAGATGAGCAGTTCTTC	CASSQTIVRGDEQFF
TRBV6-6	NA	TRBJ2-7	TRBD1	TGTGCCAGCAGACCCACAGGGGACGAGCAGTACTTC	CASRPTGDEQYF
TRBV20-1	NA	TRBJ1-1	NA	TGCAGTGCTAGTGTCTCTGAAGCTTTCTTT	CSASVSEAFF
TRBV30	NA	TRBJ1-2	NA	TGTGCCTGGAGCCCTCCGGATCGAGCTAACTATGGCTACACCTTC	CAWSPPDRANYGYTF
TRBV11-2	NA	TRBJ1-1	NA	TGTGCCAGCAGCTTACACGGGGCAGGGGCCTATCTTGAAGCTTTCTTT	CASSLHGAGAYLEAFF
TRBV12-5	NA	TRBJ2-5	NA	TGTGCTAGTGGTTTGGGTTTAGGTACTGGCGAGACCCAGTACTTC	CASGLGLGTGETQYF
TRBV27	NA	TRBJ1-6	NA	TGTGCCAGCAGCTCGGGCCCCAGCTCCTATAATTCACCCCTCCACTTT	CASSSGPSSYNSPLHF
TRBV2	NA	TRBJ2-3	TRBD2	TGTGCCAGCAGTGAGCGGGGGTTTACAGATACGCAGTATTTT	CASSERGFTDTQYF
TRBV6-6	NA	TRBJ1-1	NA	TGTGCCAGCAGTTACCTGGGGCACACTGAAGCTTTCTTT	CASSYLGHTEAFF
TRBV5-1	NA	TRBJ1-2	TRBD1	TGCGCCAGCAGCTTGGACAGGGGAGGGCTTGGCTACACCTTC	CASSLDRGGLGYTF
TRBV10-3	NA	TRBJ1-1	NA	TGTGCCATCAGTGAGTTCAGGACTGAAGCTTTCTTT	CAISEFRTEAFF
TRBV19	NA	TRBJ1-1	NA	TGTGCCAGTAAAAAGAACACTGAAGCTTTCTTT	CASKKNTEAFF
TRBV7-7	NA	TRBJ2-1	TRBD2	TGTGCTAGCAGCTTAGAGGCGGGAGCTAACAATGAGCAGTTCTTC	CASSLEAGANNEQFF
TRBV12-3/TRBV12-4	NA	TRBJ2-1	NA	TGTGCCAGCATCCTGGACGGGTCCAATGAGCAGTTCTTC	CASILDGSNEQFF
TRBV4-2	NA	TRBJ1-2	TRBD1	TGTGCCAGCAGCCAAGCCGGGACAGCCACACCTAGTTATGGCTACACCTTC	CASSQAGTATPSYGYTF
TRBV9	NA	TRBJ2-3	NA	TGTGCCAGCAGTCTATACGGGGGGCTTAGCAGCACAGATACGCAGTATTTT	CASSLYGGLSSTDTQYF
TRBV10-1	NA	TRBJ1-1	NA	TGCGCCAGCAGGAGGGGAACGAACACTGAAGCTTTCTTT	CASRRGTNTEAFF
TRBV6-2/TRBV6-3	once	TRBJ1-5	NA	TGTGCCAGCAGTTATGTGACGCTCCCTTCCAATCAGCCCCAGCATTTT	CASSYVTLPSNQPQHF
TRBV14	NA	TRBJ2-5	NA	TGTGCCAGCAGCCAAGAAAGGGGAGACACCAAAGAGACCCAGTACTTC	CASSQERGDTKETQYF
TRBV6-2/TRBV6-3	NA	TRBJ2-3	TRBD2	TGTGCCAGCAGTTATGGCCCGGGACTAGACTCTCGAGATACGCAGTATTTT	CASSYGPGLDSRDTQYF
TRBV6-6	NA	TRBJ1-2	NA	TGTGCCAGCAGTTACTCGATCCGGGAGGGGGATGGCTACACCTTC	CASSYSIREGDGYTF
TRBV3-1/TRBV3-2	once	TRBJ2-3	NA	TGTGCCAGCAGCCCTAAGGGGAGCACAGATACGCAGTATTTT	CASSPKGSTDTQYF
TRBV6-6	NA	TRBJ2-3	NA	TGTGCCAGCGGGTCATACTTGGCTACGCAGTATTTT	CASGSYLATQYF
TRBV7-2	NA	TRBJ2-1	NA	TGTGCCAGCAGCTTAGTTAGCTTCGGTGAGCAGTTCTTC	CASSLVSFGEQFF
TRBV9	NA	TRBJ1-4	TRBD1	TGTGCCAGCAGCGCAAACAGGGGGCGAGGGGAAAAACTGTTTTTT	CASSANRGRGEKLFF
TRBV27	few	TRBJ1-2	NA	TGTGCCAGCAGTTTTCAGGGGAACTATGGCTACACCTTC	CASSFQGNYGYTF
TRBV19	NA	TRBJ1-5	TRBD1	TGTGCCAGTAGTCCCATAGACAGGGATTATCAGCCCCAGCATTTT	CASSPIDRDYQPQHF
TRBV4-3	NA	TRBJ2-1	NA	TGCGCCAGCAGCCAAGATGGGGTTGCCTCCTACAATGAGCAGTTCTTC	CASSQDGVASYNEQFF
TRBV3-1/TRBV3-2	NA	TRBJ1-2	NA	TGTGCCAGCACCCGGGACGGATACTATGGCTACACCTTC	CASTRDGYYGYTF
TRBV7-2	NA	TRBJ2-2	TRBD1	TGTGCCAGCAGCTTAAAAGGTGGACAGGGAAGGACCGGGGAGCTGTTTTTT	CASSLKGGQGRTGELFF
TRBV10-3	NA	TRBJ2-2	NA	TGTGCCATCAGTGAGGTCGGCGGGGAGCTGTTTTTT	CAISEVGGELFF